This T cell receptor (beta chain) derives from a study of graft-versus-host responses after intestinal transplantation (dated by TCRdb to the early 2020s). For context, the study as a whole: The transplants that recipients received were multivisceral, liver-intestinal, or isolated intestinal. The cohort enrolled under 30 intestinal transplant recipients, one of whom was a retransplant, and a few patients without pretransplant specimens were excluded. Alloreactive clones were identified by sequencing pre-transplant mixed lymphocyte reaction products and comparing these products with unstimulated pre-transplant donor and recipient T cells. Every recipient was given anti-thymocyte globulin induction, then maintenance tacrolimus and steroids for about three years. Rather than going through the commercial service, samples from three later patients were sequenced in-house on an Illumina MiSeq and processed with MiXCR. Bulk TCR-beta CDR3 sequencing was used to track graft-versus-host and host-versus-graft alloreactive T cell clones in the graft, circulation and bone marrow after intestinal transplantation. Donor T cell macrochimerism was defined as a peak of at least 4% donor T cells among recipient peripheral blood mononuclear cells. Overall study outcomes, separate from this receptor: Peak levels of circulating GvH clones were associated with declines in HvG clones early after transplant. Patients with donor T cell macrochimerism had high GvH to HvG T cell clonal ratios in their allografts. The relatively low number and heterogeneity of intestinal transplant patients limited the conclusions. GvH clones were found in recipient bone marrow, and some of the GvH clones appeared earlier in ileal mucosa or blood, which is consistent with an intestinal mucosal origin.

This clone was counted a single time. The target of this receptor is not known. The record has no base qualities; no much larger clone is one base away. The receptor library was made with the immunoSEQ multiplex PCR assay. For most patients, genomic DNA was subjected to high-throughput TCR-beta CDR3 sequencing by Adaptive Biotechnologies. The published analysis was carried out like this. Adaptive's ImmunoSEQ software supplied the TCR sequencing data for approximately 18 patients, while MiXCR and VDJtools were used to process a few other patients. CDR3 nucleotide sequences shared by donor and recipient were removed because the origin of these sequences could not be assigned. To count as alloreactive, a clone needed at least 2-fold expansion over unstimulated cells and a minimum CFSE-low frequency of 0.002% (template counts) or 0.001% (read counts). A clone was considered mappable if detected in the sequenced pre-transplant spleen, lymph node, or MLR CFSE-low populations of the donor or recipient. Cumulative frequency of alloreactive clones was calculated as a percentage of all sequences weighted by copy number. Drawn from immuneACCESS, this table holds only the in-frame rearrangements with V and J called that TCRdb kept. Clones are partly lost; checked studies trace under half to an unresolved V gene and leave the rest unexplained. V and J calls and clone size follow that table, whereas D and trimming were derived from the DNA. Present in this sample are approximately 12,000 clones, around 83% of which were seen just once. Clones ranked in the top ten supply about 50% of the sample.

V trim: 4 bases; J trim: 5 bases; unmatched bases: 9. CDR1 and CDR2 (SQVTM, ANQGSEA) derive from the germline V gene. The CDR3 measures 15 amino acids from cysteine to phenylalanine. Just CDR3 DNA is preserved here, 45 bases in frame from base 1. Blood samples were collected up to 4 times in the first month after transplant and then at least monthly when available. The chain is encoded by TRBV29-1 joined to TRBJ2-5; TRBD1 agrees with 11 junctional bases. This TCR was recovered from a human patient who received an intestinal transplant, so some T cells may come from the graft donor. Material: PBMCs, obtained approximately 120 days after transplant. The nucleotides read TGCAGCGTTGCTGGGGACAGGGGGTTTGGGGAGACCCAGTACTTC. It encodes CSVAGDRGFGETQYF.